This T cell receptor (beta chain) appears in the sequencing data of a study of blood T cell repertoires in COVID-19. Comments on this clone: The same CDR3 arises from other DNA sequences in this sample as well.

Trimming shortened V by 3 bases and J by 4 bases, and 6 bases separated the two germline ends. Germline assignment: CDR1 MDHEN and CDR2 SYDVKM. This CDR3 is built from 12 residues. Assay used: immunoSEQ multiplex PCR; TCRdb lists only in-frame clones, some missing. The profile shows approximately 160,000 clones, approximately 87% of them singletons. This rearrangement joins TRBV28 to TRBJ1-2; no firm D call. Material for sequencing was PBMCs or T cells enriched from blood (not recorded which). The clonotype was recovered from a woman aged 45-60 years who had recovered from COVID-19. Here the CDR3 reads CASSLRAYGYTF. CDR3 coding DNA: TGTGCCAGCAGTTTGAGGGCCTATGGCTACACCTTC.